A selection of T cell receptor beta chains follows, all from one sample in a study of PD-1 blockade in classical Hodgkin lymphoma. TCRdb keeps only in-frame clones here, not all; method: immunoSEQ multiplex PCR. Of tens of thousands of clones in the sample, roughly nine tenths are singletons; the top ten hold 6.5% to 9.5%. Sequencing was performed on peripheral blood mononuclear cells (PBMCs), taken before the fourth cycle of nivolumab. The receptor source for this set is a human donor with classical Hodgkin lymphoma. Both conserved end residues are part of each CDR3. A D gene is named only where the DNA matches it firmly. Clone size appears in some rows only: once, few, many, or a class for an expanded clone.

abundance	v_gene	d_gene	j_gene	CDR3nt	CDR3aa
.	TRBV11-3	.	TRBJ2-1	TGTGCCAGCTCTCTCCCCGGCCATGAGCAGTTCTTC	CASSLPGHEQFF
.	TRBV6-6	.	TRBJ1-3	TGTGCCAGCAGTTTATCGCCAAGCAATGGAAACACCATATATTTT	CASSLSPSNGNTIYF
.	TRBV18	TRBD1	TRBJ1-1	TGTGCCAGCTCACCGGAACAGGGGACTGAAGCTTTCTTT	CASSPEQGTEAFF
.	TRBV4-1	.	TRBJ1-1	TGCGCCAGCAGCCAACTCCTGAGATTAGGGAGGAACACTGAAGCTTTCTTT	CASSQLLRLGRNTEAFF
.	TRBV4-1	TRBD2	TRBJ2-3	TGCGCCAGCAGCCCTCGACTAGCGGGCGGCACAGATACGCAGTATTTT	CASSPRLAGGTDTQYF
.	TRBV11-2	TRBD2	TRBJ2-7	TGTGCCAGCAGCTCGGGACTAGCCTACGAGCAGTACTTC	CASSSGLAYEQYF
.	TRBV6-5	TRBD1	TRBJ2-1	TGTGCCAGCAGTGACAGGGGTCCCAATGAGCAGTTCTTC	CASSDRGPNEQFF
.	TRBV6-1	TRBD1	TRBJ1-5	TGTGCCAGCAGGGACAGGGCTGTGTATCAGCCCCAGCATTTT	CASRDRAVYQPQHF
once	TRBV27	.	TRBJ2-1	TGTGCCAGCAGTCGCCCGGGCCAAAATGAGCAGTTCTTC	CASSRPGQNEQFF
.	TRBV11-3	.	TRBJ2-2	TGTGCCAGCAGCCAGAAGCCCGACCAGGGTTTAACGAGCACCGGGGAGCTGTTTTTT	CASSQKPDQGLTSTGELFF
.	TRBV25-1	.	TRBJ2-3	TGTGCCAGCGGGGGCAGGGTCTCTAGCACAGATACGCAGTATTTT	CASGGRVSSTDTQYF
.	TRBV5-6	TRBD2	TRBJ2-1	TGTGCCAGCAGCCAAAGCGGGGGGGAGTACAATGAGCAGTTCTTC	CASSQSGGEYNEQFF
.	TRBV5-1	TRBD1	TRBJ1-1	TGCGCCAGCAGTCGCGGTGGGGGGACAGGGGCTGAAGCTTTCTTT	CASSRGGGTGAEAFF
.	TRBV25-1	.	TRBJ1-6	TGTGCCAGCAGTGTGAGGGGAAAGACGGGTTCACCCCTCCACTTT	CASSVRGKTGSPLHF
.	TRBV27	TRBD1	TRBJ2-7	TGTGCCAGCAGTCCGATCCCAGGGGGCGCACGGAACGAGCAGTACTTC	CASSPIPGGARNEQYF
.	TRBV19	.	TRBJ2-6	TGTGCCAGTAGCCAGTCGGGTTCTGGGGCCAACGTCCTGACTTTC	CASSQSGSGANVLTF
.	TRBV27	.	TRBJ2-7	TGTGCCAGCAGTTTAGTCCCAAGGGACGAGCAGTACTTC	CASSLVPRDEQYF
.	TRBV13	.	TRBJ2-1	TGTGCCAGCAGCTTAGACGCTAGGCCCAATGAGCAGTTCTTC	CASSLDARPNEQFF
.	TRBV19	.	TRBJ2-7	TGTGCCAGTAGTATAACAGGGATCTCCTACGAGCAGTACTTC	CASSITGISYEQYF
.	TRBV28	.	TRBJ2-7	TGTGCCAGCAGCCCTTTGATGGAACAGATTTTCTACGAGCAGTACTTC	CASSPLMEQIFYEQYF
once	TRBV7-9	TRBD2	TRBJ2-3	TGTGCCAGCAGCTTGGTAGCGGGGGGGCCCCACACAGATACGCAGTATTTT	CASSLVAGGPHTDTQYF
few	TRBV9	.	TRBJ1-2	TGTGCCAGCAGCGTGGGTACTGCTAACTATGGCTACACCTTC	CASSVGTANYGYTF
.	TRBV9	.	TRBJ2-1	TGTGCCAGCAGCGTAGAAGAGGGGCGGTTCAATGAGCAGTTCTTC	CASSVEEGRFNEQFF
once	TRBV2	.	TRBJ1-5	TGTGCCAGCAGTGTTGGGGGGGTCTTGCAGCCCCAGCATTTT	CASSVGGVLQPQHF
.	TRBV9	.	TRBJ1-2	TGTGCCAGCAGCCCGGGGATGTCTAACTATGGCTACACCTTC	CASSPGMSNYGYTF
.	TRBV28	.	TRBJ2-1	TGTGCCAGCAGTCCGGGACCCTACAATGAGCAGTTCTTC	CASSPGPYNEQFF
.	TRBV7-9	TRBD1	TRBJ2-5	TGTGCCAGCAGCTCTCCGGGACAGGGGCAAGAGACCCAGTACTTC	CASSSPGQGQETQYF
.	TRBV5-1	.	TRBJ2-3	TGCGCCAGCAGCACCCGGGACTCCTCGGTAGATACGCAGTATTTT	CASSTRDSSVDTQYF
.	TRBV13	TRBD1	TRBJ2-5	TGTGCCAGCAGCATAGGGACAGGGGGCCAAGAGACCCAGTACTTC	CASSIGTGGQETQYF
.	TRBV11-2	.	TRBJ2-7	TGTGCCAGCAGCTTTCAGAATAGACCCTACGAGCAGTACTTC	CASSFQNRPYEQYF
.	TRBV27	TRBD2	TRBJ2-1	TGTGCCAGCAGTTTATTTGGACTAGCGGGAGCAACTTACAATGAGCAGTTCTTC	CASSLFGLAGATYNEQFF
.	TRBV27	TRBD1	TRBJ2-7	TGTGCCAGCACCCCCAGGGCAGGGGGCTACGAGCAGTACTTC	CASTPRAGGYEQYF